Below are 15 T cell receptor beta chains sequenced from a single sample in a study of human T cells and chemical hapten exposure. MiXCR was run by TCRdb on the RACE reads, yielding one entry per CDR3 protein. This table has about 61,000 distinct CDR3 sequences, approximately 7% appearing once. Noted time point: pre-sensitization, week 0. Regarding treatment: therapeutic diphenylcyclopropenone sensitization with weekly scalp DPC. The specimen comprised whole blood, sampled in connection with sensitization to the hapten diphenylcyclopropenone (DPC). The receptors were sampled from a woman in her twenties or thirties with alopecia areata. Some clones in this sample may be carry-over from other donors' samples.

This clonotype was seen at least ten times. V gene TRBV29-1 combines with J gene TRBJ2-1, with 10 bases aligning to TRBD2. Germline assignment: CDR1 SQVTM and CDR2 ANQGSEA. V gave up 7 bases and J gave up 3 bases; unmatched junction bases: 6. The CDR3 is 14 residues long. This CDR3 is CSGSAGGHYNEQFF. The CDR3 nucleotides are TGCAGCGGATCAGCGGGGGGGCACTACAATGAGCAGTTCTTC.

This clonotype was counted a few times. The rearrangement uses TRBV28 and TRBJ1-1; D possibly corresponds to TRBD1 (6 bases). The CDR3 consists of 14 residues. Germline V gene lookup returns CDR1 MDHEN and CDR2 SYDVKM. Trimming shortened V by 3 bases and J by 0 bases, and 8 bases separated the two germline ends. The CDR3: CASSFDRMNTEAFF. DNA of the CDR3: TGTGCCAGCAGTTTTGACAGGATGAACACTGAAGCTTTCTTT.

In its sample, this clonotype was seen many times. V usage is TRBV5-6 and J usage is TRBJ1-4; TRBD1 might be the D (6 bases). Trimming took off 0 bases at V and 0 bases at J, with 15 bases between the two ends. Germline loops: CDR1 SGHDT, CDR2 YYEEEE. CDR3 size: 18 residues. In DNA form, the CDR3 reads TGTGCCAGCAGCTTGGCCCAGGGGATACCTGCAACTAATGAAAAACTGTTTTTT. Translated, it gives CASSLAQGIPATNEKLFF.

V is TRBV11-2 and J is TRBJ1-2, with D perhaps TRBD1 (5 bases). CDR1 and CDR2 from the germline V gene are SGHAT and FQNNGV. V was pared by 5 bases and J by 2 bases, with 21 bases between. This CDR3 comprises 17 residues. The chain's CDR3 is CASSQRSGTQGNYGYTF. Written as DNA, the CDR3 is TGTGCCAGCAGCCAACGGTCAGGGACCCAAGGGAACTATGGCTACACCTTC.

In its sample, this clonotype was seen once. This may stem from a read error, because a much larger clone lies one nucleotide away. The chain has TRBV6-1 and TRBJ1-2, with D perhaps matching TRBD1 (5 bases). The V and J ends lost 3 bases and 7 bases respectively, with 9 bases between them. CDR1 is MNHNS and CDR2 is SASEGT in the germline V gene. There are 12 residues in the CDR3. CDR3 sequence: CASSEGPGGYTF. CDR3 coding DNA: TGTGCCAGCAGTGAGGGACCGGGTGGCTACACCTTC.

In this sample, this clonotype turned up many times. The V call is TRBV7-9, the J call TRBJ2-5; D not certain. The CDR3 is made up of 13 amino acids. V was clipped by 5 bases and J by 2 bases, with 9 bases between them. The V gene's germline CDR1 is SEHNR and CDR2 FQNEAQ (reference sequence). The CDR3 spells CASSRRVQETQYF. CDR3 DNA sequence: TGTGCCAGCAGCCGCCGGGTTCAAGAGACCCAGTACTTC.

This clonotype was counted ten times or more. The chain carries TRBV20-1 and TRBJ2-1, with D maybe TRBD1 (6 bases). The V and J ends lost 4 bases and 8 bases respectively, with 18 bases between them. From germline, CDR1 is DFQATT and CDR2 SNEGSKA (reference sequence). The CDR3 runs to 14 residues. CDR3 DNA sequence: TGCAGTGCTATGAGGGGGAGTGATAGTGATGAGCAGTTCTTC. It translates to CSAMRGSDSDEQFF.

This clonotype was picked up many times. J is TRBJ1-1 and V is TRBV5-1, with D perhaps TRBD1 (6 bases). The CDR3 is 14 residues long. Germline values: CDR1 SGHRS, CDR2 YFSETQ. V was clipped by 4 bases and J by 1 base, with 11 bases between them. In nucleotides, the CDR3 is TGCGCCAGCAGCCCTGGGACATCGAACACTGAAGCTTTCTTT. This translates into CASSPGTSNTEAFF.

This clonotype was recorded at least ten times. The chain joins TRBV7-2 to TRBJ1-5; no reliable D call. The CDR3 has 14 amino acids. The V gene's germline CDR1 is SGHTA and CDR2 FQGNSA. V was clipped by 2 bases and J by 1 base, with 6 bases between them. The CDR3, as DNA: TGTGCCAGCAGCTTAATGTCCAGCAATCAGCCCCAGCATTTT. Translated, it gives CASSLMSSNQPQHF. Looking up the rest from reference TRBV7-2 and TRBJ1-5 gives the full variable domain: GAGVSQSPSNKVTEKGKDVELRCDPISGHTALYWYRQSLGQGLEFLIYFQGNSAPDKSGLPSDRFSAERTGGSVSTLTIQRTQQEDSAVYLCASSLMSSNQPQHFGDGTRLSIL.

This clonotype appeared many times. This rearrangement joins TRBV4-1 to TRBJ1-2; D is unresolved. The CDR3 has 13 amino acids. The ends were cut back, 1 base at V and 4 bases at J, with 7 bases in the middle. The germline gives CDR1 MGHRA, CDR2 YSYEKL. In DNA form, the CDR3 reads TGCGCCAGCAGCCAAGTTTCAGCCTATGGCTACACCTTC. This gives the protein CASSQVSAYGYTF.

This clonotype was counted at least ten times. The J gene is TRBJ1-4, the V gene TRBV18, with a possible D match to TRBD1 (6 bases). The CDR3 spans 16 residues. Germline assignment: CDR1 KGHSH and CDR2 LQKENI. V was trimmed by 3 bases and J by 0 bases, leaving 11 bases between them. Here the CDR3 DNA reads TGTGCCAGCTCACCGTCGAGGACAGCAACTAATGAAAAACTGTTTTTT. Translated: CASSPSRTATNEKLFF.

This clonotype was counted many times. The chain is built from TRBV5-5 and TRBJ2-7, with a possible D match to TRBD1 (5 bases). Germline loops: CDR1 SGHKS, CDR2 YYEKEE (reference sequence). With 0 bases removed from V and 6 bases from J, the gap between germline ends came to 10 bases. This CDR3 region has 13 residues. CDR3 sequence reads: CASSLGQYGEQYF. The CDR3 nucleotides are TGTGCCAGCAGCTTGGGACAGTACGGCGAGCAGTACTTC.

This clonotype was seen many times. The CDR3 protein is CSARGTGEYQPQHF. The CDR3 coding sequence is TGCAGTGCTAGGGGGACAGGGGAATATCAGCCCCAGCATTTT. The chain employs TRBV20-1 and TRBJ1-5, with 10 bases matching TRBD1. CDR1 and CDR2 from the germline V gene are DFQATT and SNEGSKA (reference sequence). With 3 bases clipped from V and 5 bases from J, the junction kept 4 bases outside the gene matches. The CDR3 extends over 14 amino acids.

The V call is TRBV16, the J call TRBJ1-1, with 10 bases identical to TRBD1. The V and J ends lost 3 bases and 4 bases, in that order; junction bases with no gene match: 2. This CDR3 has 14 residues. The germline CDR1 and CDR2 sequences are KGHSY and FQNENV. CDR3 nucleotide sequence: TGTGCCAGCAGCCAGCGGACAGGGGGCACTGAAGCTTTCTTT. Translating it yields CASSQRTGGTEAFF.

This clonotype was found many times. V and J are TRBV5-1 and TRBJ2-3; 10 bases line up with TRBD1. Trimming cost V 8 bases and J 5 bases; bases outside gene matches: 8. This CDR3 spans 14 amino acids. Germline V gene data show CDR1 as SGHRS and CDR2 as YFSETQ. The CDR3 region is CASRQGAEGDTQYF. The CDR3 DNA follows: TGCGCCAGTAGACAGGGGGCTGAGGGAGATACGCAGTATTTT.